Listed below are T cell receptor beta chains from one sample, sequenced in a study of T cell repertoires in cytomegalovirus infection. No antigens are known for them. TCRdb reprocessed the reads via MiXCR and lists one record per CDR3 protein. The sample lists a few hundred thousand distinct CDR3 sequences, over 35% occurring once. The source was cultured PBMCs, collected from culture after CMV antigen stimulation. Receptors were obtained from a human donor in good health (CMV status not recorded). Some clones in this sample may be carry-over from other donors' samples. The CDR3 runs from the conserved cysteine through the conserved F or W. Each record gives: clone size, D gene, V gene, J gene, CDR3 protein, CDR3 DNA. A D gene is named only where the DNA matches it firmly. Clone size is stated in some rows and not others, as once, few, many or a class when expanded.

.	.	TRBV6-2/TRBV6-3	TRBJ1-4	CASSPAGRTNEKLFF	TGTGCCAGCAGCCCAGCAGGCCGAACTAATGAAAAACTGTTTTTT
.	.	TRBV4-1	TRBJ1-2	CASSRAGRRPRYGYTF	TGCGCCAGCAGCCGAGCTGGTAGACGGCCCCGCTATGGCTACACCTTC
.	TRBD2	TRBV2	TRBJ2-7	CASRQRTSGNYEQYF	TGTGCCAGCAGACAGAGGACTAGCGGGAACTACGAGCAGTACTTC
.	.	TRBV7-9	TRBJ2-1	CASSLARPYNEQFF	TGTGCCAGCAGCTTAGCCAGGCCCTACAATGAGCAGTTCTTC
.	.	TRBV7-2	TRBJ1-4	CASSLSGLPNEKLFF	TGTGCCAGCAGTCTCTCAGGGCTTCCTAATGAAAAACTGTTTTTT
.	.	TRBV19	TRBJ2-1	CASKGGGYNEQFF	TGTGCCAGTAAGGGGGGAGGCTACAATGAGCAGTTCTTC
.	TRBD1	TRBV12-3/TRBV12-4	TRBJ2-7	CASSTTTGAEQYF	TGTGCCAGCAGTACGACGACAGGGGCCGAGCAGTACTTC
.	TRBD2	TRBV7-8	TRBJ2-1	CASSPRGGVHNEQFF	TGTGCCAGCAGCCCGAGGGGAGGGGTCCACAATGAGCAGTTCTTC
.	TRBD1	TRBV11-2	TRBJ1-1	CASSRGQGWVTEAFF	TGTGCCAGCAGCCGAGGACAGGGTTGGGTCACTGAAGCTTTCTTT
.	TRBD2	TRBV6-4	TRBJ2-1	CASSDSFLAGAHTAYNEQFF	TGTGCCAGCAGTGACTCTTTTCTAGCGGGAGCGCATACCGCCTACAATGAGCAGTTCTTC
.	.	TRBV7-2	TRBJ2-6	CASSLEGGANVLTF	TGTGCCAGCAGCTTGGAAGGAGGGGCCAACGTCCTGACTTTC
few	.	TRBV28	TRBJ1-5	CASSFYVRDDSLYNQPQHF	TGTGCCAGCAGTTTTTATGTTCGGGACGATTCCCTGTACAATCAGCCCCAGCATTTT
.	TRBD2	TRBV11-2	TRBJ2-7	CASSLASGNGAYEQYF	TGTGCCAGCAGCTTAGCGAGCGGGAACGGGGCCTACGAGCAGTACTTC
many	.	TRBV5-4	TRBJ2-7	CASSSQGYEQYF	TGTGCCAGCAGCTCTCAGGGCTACGAGCAGTACTTC